The clone carrying this T cell receptor beta chain was found a few times. What it binds is unknown. Germline CDR1 and CDR2: SGHRS and YFSETQ. There are 14 residues in the CDR3. Trimming shortened V by 7 bases and J by 7 bases, and 20 bases separated the two germline ends. What was sequenced were expressed TCRB transcripts, since all of the isolated RNA had been reverse transcribed. TCRdb keeps only in-frame clones here, not all; method: immunoSEQ multiplex PCR. The repertoire holds about 650,000 clones, with 9.5% to 15% as singletons. This sample was taken from a study of beta chain features in type 1 diabetes. Study-level findings and limits: Among all four CD4+ subsets, Type 1 diabetes patients had TCRB CDR3s that were moderately but significantly shorter.

The chain is built from TRBV5-1 and TRBJ1-2; D is ambiguous. Sequencing input: naive CD4+ T cells from blood. This TCR derives from a man aged 25 to 40 with type 1 diabetes. The CDR3 is CASGIETSPRGYTF. The CDR3 DNA is TGCGCCAGCGGCATCGAGACTTCGCCTCGTGGCTACACCTTC.